This TCR beta chain was found in a study of T cells in localized non-small cell lung cancer. There are 15 residues in the CDR3. V dropped 1 base and J dropped 2; count of bases not matched to a gene: 0. From germline, CDR1 is SGHDT and CDR2 YYEEEE. Clones were sequenced by immunoSEQ multiplex PCR, and TCRdb holds only the in-frame ones, with some missing. The repertoire has roughly 14,000 clones, 80% to 85% of them found once; the top ten carry 4.1%. In the case of this clone: What it binds is unknown.

Study conclusions and caveats: Adjacent lung tissue had a median roughly 52 of the top 100 clones found in the tumor. Investigators sequenced only a single tumor region, leaving heterogeneity possible. Measurement of T cell clonality placed uninvolved adjacent lung highest, above the level in tumor.

This sample comprised peripheral blood, obtained before any cancer treatment. This receptor was taken from a female donor of 60 years or more with stage I squamous cell lung carcinoma. This chain joins TRBV5-6 and TRBJ2-6, with TRBD1 matching 7 bases. CDR3 in DNA: TGTGCCAGCAGCTTGACAGGGGCTGGGGCCAACGTCCTGACTTTC. It is translated as CASSLTGAGANVLTF.